This record covers a single TCR beta chain. The antigen remains undetermined. The entry originates in a study of blood T cells in healthy people across ages. Study results and caveats: Long-lived and aged donors differed, with more naive CD4+ cells and higher diversity in the long-lived.

For the second PCR, which ran for about 6 to 12 cycles, a sample-barcoded 5' primer and a J-beta primer mix were used. No fewer than 2.5 million CDR3-containing paired-end reads came from each sample. TCRdb passed the 5' RACE reads through MiXCR, listing each CDR3 protein once. This repertoire shows 790,000 or so distinct CDR3 sequences, just over 55% found once; its top ten account for 20% to 30%. Germline V gives CDR1 SGHTA, CDR2 FQGNSA. CDR3 length: 14 amino acids. Trimming took 5 bases from V and 3 from J, leaving 13 bases between them. This clonotype originated in a man in his forties or fifties in good health. Source material: blood. The rearrangement uses TRBV7-2 and TRBJ1-1; a possible D gene is TRBD1 (5 bases). The CDR3 nucleotides read TGTGCCAGCAGCACTAACGCGGGGGACACTGAAGCTTTCTTT. Translated: CASSTNAGDTEAFF.